The clone carrying this T cell receptor (beta chain) was found many times. No antigen is known for it. The data were obtained in a study of early T cells in non-severe SARS-CoV-2 infection. Study conclusions and caveats: Matching with VDJdb favored anti-spike CD8 responses (missing private and CD4 specificities).

TCRdb called the 5' RACE reads again in MiXCR, with one record for every CDR3 protein. Among some 30,000 distinct CDR3 sequences, 8% to 9.5% were seen once, and the ten largest hold about 13%. Germline CDR1 is LNHDA and CDR2 is SQIVND (reference sequence). The CDR3 extends over 16 amino acids. V lost 10 bases and J lost 3, with 21 bases in between. V and J are TRBV19 and TRBJ2-2; D may correspond to TRBD1 or TRBD2 (5 bases each). This clonotype was obtained from an adult who was a healthcare worker with PCR-confirmed SARS-CoV-2 infection or an uninfected control (not recorded which). The sequencing input was whole blood. The CDR3 here is CATINRGGLHTGELFF. Written as DNA, the CDR3 is TGTGCCACTATCAACCGGGGCGGGTTGCACACCGGGGAGCTGTTTTTT.